The clone carrying this T cell receptor (beta chain) was counted at least ten times. This specimen comes from a study of regulatory T cells in long-lasting Graves disease. On the study more broadly: Graves' patients with a new diagnosis had received antithyroid drugs under 3 months.

The V end was cut by 1 base, the J end by 2 bases, with 7 bases between. The CDR3 consists of 14 residues. The germline CDR1 and CDR2 sequences are MGHRA and YSYEKL. Researchers made TCR beta libraries by using iRepertoire HTBI primers and running Arm-PCR on CDR3 regions. TCRdb reanalysed the multiplex PCR reads using MiXCR and keeps one entry per CDR3 protein. This repertoire shows approximately 470,000 distinct CDR3 sequences, roughly 17% found once; its top ten account for over 9%. Time point denoted: newly diagnosed GD, antithyroid drugs for less than 3 months. The TCR library was prepared using RNA isolated from PBMCs. The same sample was also studied in work on T cells in Graves' hyperthyroidism and ophthalmopathy.

The sequence was collected from a middle-aged man with Graves disease. The chain is built from TRBV4-1 and TRBJ2-3; D is ambiguous. The sample here was peripheral blood mononuclear cells (PBMCs), taken at new diagnosis, from a patient treated with antithyroid drugs. The CDR3 sequence: CASSQVLHTDTQYF. CDR3 DNA: TGCGCCAGCAGCCAAGTACTTCACACAGATACGCAGTATTTT.